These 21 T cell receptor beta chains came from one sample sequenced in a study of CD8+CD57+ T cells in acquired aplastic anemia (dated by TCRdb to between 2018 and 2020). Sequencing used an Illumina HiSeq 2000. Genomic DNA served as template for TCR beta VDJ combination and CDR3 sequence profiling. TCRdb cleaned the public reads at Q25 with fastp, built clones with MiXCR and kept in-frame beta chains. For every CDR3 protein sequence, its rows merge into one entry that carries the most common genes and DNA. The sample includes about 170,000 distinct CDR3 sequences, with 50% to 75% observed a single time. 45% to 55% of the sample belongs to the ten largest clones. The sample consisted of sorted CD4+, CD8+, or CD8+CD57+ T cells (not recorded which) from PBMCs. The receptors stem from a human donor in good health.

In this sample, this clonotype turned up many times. The CDR3 DNA sequence: TGTGCCAGCAGCCTCGGACAGGGGGCCTACGAGCAGTACTTC. Its translation is CASSLGQGAYEQYF. The chain joins TRBV7-9 to TRBJ2-7, with 10 bases fitting TRBD1. From germline, CDR1 is SEHNR and CDR2 FQNEAQ (reference sequence). There are 14 residues in the CDR3. V dropped 5 bases and J dropped 2; count of bases not matched to a gene: 3.

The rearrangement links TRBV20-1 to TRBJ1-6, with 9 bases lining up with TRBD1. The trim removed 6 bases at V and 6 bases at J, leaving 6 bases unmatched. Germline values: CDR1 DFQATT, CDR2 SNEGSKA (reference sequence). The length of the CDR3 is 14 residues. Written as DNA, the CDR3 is TGCAGTGCGCAGGGACAGGGCGGTAATTCACCCCTCCACTTT. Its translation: CSAQGQGGNSPLHF.

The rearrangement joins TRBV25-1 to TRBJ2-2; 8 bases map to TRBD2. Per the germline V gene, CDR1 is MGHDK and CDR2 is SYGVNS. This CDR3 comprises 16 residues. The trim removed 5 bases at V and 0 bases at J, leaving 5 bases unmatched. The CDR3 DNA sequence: TGTGCCAGCAGTTCCTATAGCGGGACGAACACCGGGGAGCTGTTTTTT. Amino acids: CASSSYSGTNTGELFF. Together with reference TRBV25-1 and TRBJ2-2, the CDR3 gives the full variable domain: EADIYQTPRYLVIGTGKKITLECSQTMGHDKMYWYQQDPGMELHLIHYSYGVNSTEKGDLSSESTVSRIRTEHFPLTLESARPSHTSQYLCASSSYSGTNTGELFFGEGSRLTVL.

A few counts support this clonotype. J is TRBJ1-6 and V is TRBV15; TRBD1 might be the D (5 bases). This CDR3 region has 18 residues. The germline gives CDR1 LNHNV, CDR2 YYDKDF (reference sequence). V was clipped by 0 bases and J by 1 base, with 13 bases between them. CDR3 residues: CATSRDKGLGSYNSPLHF. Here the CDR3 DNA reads TGTGCCACCAGCAGAGACAAGGGGTTGGGGTCCTATAATTCACCCCTCCACTTT.

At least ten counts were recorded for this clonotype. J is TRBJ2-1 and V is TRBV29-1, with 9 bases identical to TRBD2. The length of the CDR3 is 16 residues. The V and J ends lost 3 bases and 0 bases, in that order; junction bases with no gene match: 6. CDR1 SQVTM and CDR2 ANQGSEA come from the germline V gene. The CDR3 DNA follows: TGCAGCGTTGATGGATATAGCGGGAGCTCCTACAATGAGCAGTTCTTC. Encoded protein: CSVDGYSGSSYNEQFF.

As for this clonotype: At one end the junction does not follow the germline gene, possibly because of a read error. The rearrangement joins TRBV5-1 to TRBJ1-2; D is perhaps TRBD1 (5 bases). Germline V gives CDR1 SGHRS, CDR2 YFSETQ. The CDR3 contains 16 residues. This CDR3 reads CAGSPGLRGPNYGYTF. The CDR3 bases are TGCGCCGGCAGCCCGGGACTGCGGGGCCCTAACTATGGCTACACCTTC.

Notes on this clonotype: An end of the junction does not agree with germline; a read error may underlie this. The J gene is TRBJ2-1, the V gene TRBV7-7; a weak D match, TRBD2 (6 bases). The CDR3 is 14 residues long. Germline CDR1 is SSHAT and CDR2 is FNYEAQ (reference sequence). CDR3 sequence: CASSLGGRHNEQFF. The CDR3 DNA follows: TGTGCTAGCAGCTTGGGGGGACGGCACAATGAGCAGTTCTTC.

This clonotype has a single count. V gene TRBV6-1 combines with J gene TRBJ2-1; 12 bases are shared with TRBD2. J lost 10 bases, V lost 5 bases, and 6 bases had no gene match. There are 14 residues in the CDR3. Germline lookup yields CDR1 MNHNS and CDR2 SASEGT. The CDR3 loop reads CASSYSSGREEQFF. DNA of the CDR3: TGTGCCAGCAGTTACTCTAGCGGGAGGGAAGAGCAGTTCTTC.

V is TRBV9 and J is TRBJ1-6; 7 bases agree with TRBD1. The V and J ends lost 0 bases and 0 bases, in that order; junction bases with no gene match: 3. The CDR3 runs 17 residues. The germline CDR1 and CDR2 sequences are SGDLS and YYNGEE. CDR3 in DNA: TGTGCCAGCAGCGTAGCACAGGGGAGCTCCTATAATTCACCCCTCCACTTT. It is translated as CASSVAQGSSYNSPLHF.

CDR3 DNA: TGCAGCGTTGAAGATCAGGGAGAGCAGTTCTTC. Translating it yields CSVEDQGEQFF. The chain uses TRBV29-1 and TRBJ2-1; a possible D gene is TRBD1 (5 bases). This CDR3 is built from 11 residues. Trimming shortened V by 0 bases and J by 10 bases, and 7 bases separated the two germline ends. The V gene's germline CDR1 is SQVTM and CDR2 ANQGSEA.

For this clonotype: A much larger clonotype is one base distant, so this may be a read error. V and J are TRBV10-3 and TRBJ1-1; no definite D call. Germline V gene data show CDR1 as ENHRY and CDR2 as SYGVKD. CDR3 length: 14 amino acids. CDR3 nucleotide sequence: TGTGCCATCAGTGACGGAATAGGTTGGACTGAAGCTTCCTTT. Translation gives CAISDGIGWTEASF.

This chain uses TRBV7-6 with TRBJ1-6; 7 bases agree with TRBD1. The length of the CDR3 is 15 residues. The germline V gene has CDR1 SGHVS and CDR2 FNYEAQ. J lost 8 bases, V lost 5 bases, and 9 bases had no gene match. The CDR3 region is CASSTKGAGDSPLHF. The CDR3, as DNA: TGTGCCAGCAGCACAAAGGGGGCCGGGGATTCACCCCTCCACTTT.

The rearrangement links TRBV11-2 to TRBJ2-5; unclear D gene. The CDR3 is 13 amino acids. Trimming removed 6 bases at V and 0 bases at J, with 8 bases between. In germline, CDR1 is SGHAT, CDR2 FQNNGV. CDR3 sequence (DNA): TGTGCCAGCAGTTTACCGTACCAAGAGACCCAGTACTTC. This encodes CASSLPYQETQYF.

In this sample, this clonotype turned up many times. The CDR3 protein is CASSLGGQVNYEQYF. The CDR3 DNA follows: TGCGCCAGCAGCTTGGGGGGACAGGTAAACTACGAGCAGTACTTC. V usage is TRBV5-1 and J usage is TRBJ2-7, with 8 bases aligning to TRBD1. Per the germline V gene, CDR1 is SGHRS and CDR2 is YFSETQ. The length of the CDR3 is 15 residues. Losses at the gene ends were 0 bases for V and 3 bases for J; bases not matched to a gene: 5.

The CDR3 DNA reads as TGCAGTGCTTATGGACAGGGAGCCTATGGCTACACCTTC. As protein: CSAYGQGAYGYTF. The rearrangement joins TRBV20-1 to TRBJ1-2, with 8 positions matching TRBD1. Germline V lookup: CDR1 DFQATT, CDR2 SNEGSKA (reference sequence). Trimming took 5 bases from V and 4 from J; bases not matched to a gene: 6. The CDR3 has 13 residues.

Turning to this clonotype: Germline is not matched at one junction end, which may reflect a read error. CDR3 residues: CAIKTGVNTEAFF. DNA for the CDR3: TGTGCCATTAAGACAGGAGTGAACACTGAAGCCTTCTTT. The J gene is TRBJ1-1, the V gene TRBV10-3; D might be TRBD1 (6 bases). This CDR3 region has 13 residues. Germline V gene sequence: CDR1 ENHRY, CDR2 SYGVKD.

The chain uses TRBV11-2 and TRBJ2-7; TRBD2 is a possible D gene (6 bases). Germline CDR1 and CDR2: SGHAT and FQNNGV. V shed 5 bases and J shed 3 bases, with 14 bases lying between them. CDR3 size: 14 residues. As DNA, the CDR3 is TGTGCCAGCAGCCCGCCGGGACTGTACTACGAGCAGTACTTC. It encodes CASSPPGLYYEQYF.

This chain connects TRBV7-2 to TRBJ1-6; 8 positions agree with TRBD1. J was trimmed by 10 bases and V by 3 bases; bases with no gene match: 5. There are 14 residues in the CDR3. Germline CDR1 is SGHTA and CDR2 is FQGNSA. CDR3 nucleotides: TGTGCCAGCAGCTTCGACAGGGGAGGGTCACCCCTCCACTTT. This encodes CASSFDRGGSPLHF.

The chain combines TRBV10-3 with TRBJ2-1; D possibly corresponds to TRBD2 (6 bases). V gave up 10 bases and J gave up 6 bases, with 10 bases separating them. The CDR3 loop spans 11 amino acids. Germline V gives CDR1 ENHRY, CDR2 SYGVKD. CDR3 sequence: CASGATNEQFF. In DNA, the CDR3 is TGTGCCAGCGGGGCCACCAATGAGCAGTTCTTC.

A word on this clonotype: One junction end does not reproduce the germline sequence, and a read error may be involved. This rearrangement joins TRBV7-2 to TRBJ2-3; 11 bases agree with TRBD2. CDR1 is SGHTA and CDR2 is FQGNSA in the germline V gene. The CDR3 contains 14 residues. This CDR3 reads CVSSLGSLAGEQYF. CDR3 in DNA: TGTGTCAGCAGCTTAGGCTCACTAGCGGGGGAGCAGTATTTT. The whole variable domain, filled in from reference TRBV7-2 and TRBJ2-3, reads GAGVSQSPSNKVTEKGKDVELRCDPISGHTALYWYRQSLGQGLEFLIYFQGNSAPDKSGLPSDRFSAERTGGSVSTLTIQRTQQEDSAVYLCVSSLGSLAGEQYFGPGTRLTVL.

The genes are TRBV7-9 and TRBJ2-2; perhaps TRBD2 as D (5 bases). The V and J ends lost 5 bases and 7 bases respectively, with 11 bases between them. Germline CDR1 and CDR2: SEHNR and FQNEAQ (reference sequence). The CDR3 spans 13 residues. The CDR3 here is CASSPGIRGELFF. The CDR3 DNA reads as TGTGCCAGCAGCCCCGGGATACGCGGGGAGCTGTTTTTT.